These 31 T cell receptor beta chains came from one sample sequenced in a study of T cell changes during pregnancy in multiple sclerosis. The table came from immunoSEQ multiplex PCR; TCRdb's copy has only in-frame clones and leaves some out. Seen here are roughly 75,000 clones, 90% to 95% observed once, and the top ten hold approximately 2.8%. Source: peripheral blood, taken after pregnancy. These receptor sequences come from a female donor in good health, enrolled as a control in a pregnancy study.

This clone was detected only a few times. The J gene is TRBJ2-5, the V gene TRBV2; TRBD1 matches 7 bases. Germline-derived CDR1 and CDR2 are SNHLY and FYNNEI. The CDR3 has 15 amino acids. V lost 4 bases and J lost 1; bases outside the gene matches: 6. The chain's CDR3 is CASSARPGGQETQYF. As DNA, the CDR3 is TGTGCCAGCAGTGCGCGGCCAGGGGGCCAAGAGACCCAGTACTTC.

The chain joins TRBV25-1 to TRBJ1-1; a possible D gene is TRBD1 (6 bases). Trimming took off 1 base at V and 9 bases at J, with 12 bases between the two ends. There are 13 residues in the CDR3. Germline V gives CDR1 MGHDK, CDR2 SYGVNS. CDR3 region: CASSELGGQQAFF. In DNA, the CDR3 is TGTGCCAGCAGTGAATTGGGGGGGCAGCAAGCTTTCTTT. Drawing the rest from reference TRBV25-1 and TRBJ1-1, the complete variable domain is EADIYQTPRYLVIGTGKKITLECSQTMGHDKMYWYQQDPGMELHLIHYSYGVNSTEKGDLSSESTVSRIRTEHFPLTLESARPSHTSQYLCASSELGGQQAFFGQGTRLTVV.

This chain links TRBV5-6 with TRBJ1-5; maybe TRBD1 (6 bases). Germline V gene sequence: CDR1 SGHDT, CDR2 YYEEEE. Trimming removed 2 bases from V and 4 bases from J, with 19 bases in between. The CDR3 sequence is 17 residues long. As DNA, the CDR3 is TGTGCCAGCAGCTTACGGAGAACCGGGACAAATAATCAGCCCCAGCATTTT. Translating it yields CASSLRRTGTNNQPQHF.

V gene TRBV21-1 combines with J gene TRBJ2-3; no check of the table's D call, TRBD2, against the DNA was made. TRBV21-1 is deemed a pseudogene. The CDR3 loop spans 11 amino acids. CDR3 residues: CASTVTDTQYF. The CDR3 nucleotides read TGTGCCAGCACCGTTACAGATACGCAGTATTTT.

The rearrangement uses TRBV30 and TRBJ2-3; 10 nucleotides agree with TRBD1. This CDR3 has 14 residues. The V segment lost 2 bases and the J segment 5 bases; nucleotides outside the gene matches: 4. The germline V gene has CDR1 GTSNPN and CDR2 SVGIG (reference sequence). CDR3 sequence reads: CAWSSGTGVDTQYF. As DNA, the CDR3 is TGTGCCTGGAGTTCCGGGACAGGGGTAGATACGCAGTATTTT. Complete variable domain (other parts from reference TRBV30 and TRBJ2-3): SQTIHQWPATLVQPVGSPLSLECTVEGTSNPNLYWYRQAAGRGLQLLFYSVGIGQISSEVPQNLSASRPQDRQFILSSKKLLLSDSGFYLCAWSSGTGVDTQYFGPGTRLTVL.

V usage is TRBV4-2 and J usage is TRBJ2-7, with TRBD1 matching over 11 bases. The ends lost 3 bases at V and 3 bases at J; junction bases unmatched: 7. Germline lookup yields CDR1 LGHNA and CDR2 YNFKEQ. CDR3 length equals 16 residues. The CDR3 spells CASSHLTGTGGYEQYF. The CDR3, as DNA: TGTGCCAGCAGCCATCTAACCGGGACAGGGGGCTACGAGCAGTACTTC.

The sample holds a few counts of this clone. The chain carries TRBV27 and TRBJ1-5; D gene ambiguous. CDR1 is MNHEY, CDR2 SMNVEV, per germline (reference sequence). Trimming cost V 5 bases and J 4 bases, with 12 bases left between them. CDR3 length: 14 residues. The CDR3 DNA reads TGTGCCAGCAGTCTGAACGGGAGGAATCAGCCCCAGCATTTT. Its protein is CASSLNGRNQPQHF.

V usage is TRBV10-3 and J usage is TRBJ1-1; TRBD1 is a possible D gene (6 bases). Trimming stripped 6 bases from V and 7 bases from J, with 12 bases between. CDR1 and CDR2 from the germline V gene are ENHRY and SYGVKD. The CDR3 length is 12 residues. The CDR3 sequence is CAISREGGEAFF. The CDR3 DNA reads TGTGCCATCAGCCGGGAGGGGGGTGAAGCTTTCTTT.

This clone was observed once. V gene TRBV7-2 combines with J gene TRBJ2-1; the D gene is possibly TRBD2 (6 bases). The CDR3 sequence is 15 residues long. Trimming pared 2 bases from V and 8 bases from J, leaving 16 bases between. The germline V gene has CDR1 SGHTA and CDR2 FQGNSA. The CDR3 DNA is TGTGCCAGCAGCTTAACGTATCGGCGGGGCGATGAGCAGTTCTTC. It translates to CASSLTYRRGDEQFF.

This clone occurred once. This chain uses TRBV6-5 with TRBJ2-1, with 7 nucleotides matching TRBD1. J was trimmed by 5 bases and V by 4 bases; bases with no gene match: 5. CDR3 size: 14 residues. The germline V gene encodes CDR1 MNHEY and CDR2 SVGAGI. The CDR3 region has the DNA TGTGCCAGCAGTTCACGACAGGGAAACAATGAGCAGTTCTTC. This translates into CASSSRQGNNEQFF.

V usage is TRBV5-4 and J usage is TRBJ2-5; D might be TRBD2 (5 bases). Trimming took 7 bases from V and 0 from J, leaving 10 bases between them. Germline CDR1 SGHNT, CDR2 YYREEE (reference sequence). The CDR3 is 13 residues long. The CDR3 region is CASAEGYQETQYF. CDR3 sequence (DNA): TGTGCCAGCGCCGAGGGTTACCAAGAGACCCAGTACTTC.

The chain couples TRBV13 to TRBJ2-7; tentative D call: TRBD1 (6 bases). The CDR3 has 20 amino acids. Between the trimmed V and J ends, which lost 4 bases and 2 bases, there was a span of 30 bases. Germline-derived CDR1 and CDR2 are PRHDT and FYEKMQ (reference sequence). The DNA of the CDR3 is TGTGCCAGCAGCTCAACCCGCGAGATCAGCCGGACAGTATATCCCTACGAGCAGTACTTC. It translates to CASSSTREISRTVYPYEQYF.

CDR3 protein: CASSWDSPTNTEAFF. The CDR3 DNA reads TGTGCCAGCAGTTGGGACTCACCAACGAACACTGAAGCTTTCTTT. The gene calls are TRBV2 and TRBJ1-1; possibly TRBD1 for D (5 bases). CDR1 is SNHLY and CDR2 is FYNNEI in the germline V gene. The germline V and J ends were trimmed by 5 bases and 1 base, with 14 bases remaining between them. The CDR3 loop spans 15 amino acids.

The chain is built from TRBV19 and TRBJ2-7; possible D gene TRBD2, 6 bases. Trimming removed 10 bases from V and 2 bases from J, with 21 bases in between. The germline V gene encodes CDR1 LNHDA and CDR2 SQIVND (reference sequence). The CDR3 contains 15 residues. CDR3 region: CAIPIRTSPPYEQYF. The CDR3 DNA reads TGTGCCATCCCGATCCGAACTAGCCCTCCCTACGAGCAGTACTTC.

V is TRBV29-1 and J is TRBJ2-7; a possible D gene is TRBD2 (5 bases). This CDR3 spans 18 amino acids. CDR1 is SQVTM and CDR2 is ANQGSEA in the germline V gene. V lost 4 bases, J lost 0 bases, and 25 bases lay in between. CDR3 nucleotide sequence: TGCAGCGTTGGGCTTGGGATCTATGCACGGGATTACTCCTACGAGCAGTACTTC. It specifies CSVGLGIYARDYSYEQYF.

The V call is TRBV29-1, the J call TRBJ2-5, with TRBD1 identical over 10 bases. CDR3 length: 14 amino acids. The V gene end was trimmed by 4 bases and the J gene end by 5 bases; junction bases not matched to a gene: 7. CDR1 is SQVTM, CDR2 ANQGSEA, per germline. The CDR3 DNA is TGCAGCGTTGCAGGGGGACAGGGGACGGAGACCCAGTACTTC. It translates to CSVAGGQGTETQYF.

This clone has only one observation. The chain employs TRBV19 and TRBJ1-6, with 11 bases aligning to TRBD1. The junction had 4 bases not matched to a gene; V was cut back by 5 bases and J by 10 bases. From germline, CDR1 is LNHDA and CDR2 SQIVND (reference sequence). The CDR3 extends over 14 amino acids. In nucleotides, the CDR3 is TGTGCCAGTAGTCCCGGGACAGGGGGGTCACCCCTCCACTTT. Protein: CASSPGTGGSPLHF.

The chain recombines TRBV27 with TRBJ2-7; possible D gene TRBD1, 5 bases. This CDR3 is built from 14 residues. V was pared by 5 bases and J by 2 bases, with 13 bases between. The germline CDR1 and CDR2 sequences are MNHEY and SMNVEV (reference sequence). The CDR3 sequence: CASSPGHLAYEQYF. As DNA, the CDR3 is TGTGCCAGCAGTCCTGGACACCTAGCCTACGAGCAGTACTTC.

The V call is TRBV5-4, the J call TRBJ2-7; 11 nucleotides agree with TRBD1. After removal of 4 bases from V and 0 bases from J, the junction contained 3 bases not matched to a gene. The CDR3 contains 15 residues. Germline V gives CDR1 SGHNT, CDR2 YYREEE (reference sequence). The CDR3 DNA follows: TGTGCCAGCAGCGCGGGACAGGGGGTCTCCTACGAGCAGTACTTC. Its protein is CASSAGQGVSYEQYF. Full variable domain (rest looked up from reference TRBV5-4 and TRBJ2-7): ETGVTQSPTHLIKTRGQQVTLRCSSQSGHNTVSWYQQALGQGPQFIFQYYREEENGRGNFPPRFSGLQFPNYSSELNVNALELDDSALYLCASSAGQGVSYEQYFGPGTRLTVT.

The rearrangement links TRBV7-9 to TRBJ1-2, with 7 positions matching TRBD1. Per germline, CDR1 SEHNR and CDR2 FQNEAQ (reference sequence). With V trimmed by 2 bases and J by 4 bases, 13 bases remained unmatched. CDR3 size: 17 residues. CDR3 loop: CASSLWERTGLSYGYTF. The CDR3 bases are TGTGCCAGCAGCTTATGGGAAAGGACAGGTCTATCCTATGGCTACACCTTC.

The CDR3 reads CASSVRRGTGETQYF. CDR3 sequence (DNA): TGTGCCAGCAGTGTTAGGCGGGGGACGGGAGAGACCCAGTACTTC. This chain uses TRBV2 with TRBJ2-5; 7 nucleotides match TRBD2. The germline V gene has CDR1 SNHLY and CDR2 FYNNEI. There are 15 residues in the CDR3. J was trimmed by 4 bases and V by 4 bases; bases with no gene match: 9. The whole variable domain, filled in from reference TRBV2 and TRBJ2-5, reads EPEVTQTPSHQVTQMGQEVILRCVPISNHLYFYWYRQILGQKVEFLVSFYNNEISEKSEIFDDQFSVERPDGSNFTLKIRSTKLEDSAMYFCASSVRRGTGETQYFGPGTRLLVL.

This chain uses TRBV11-3 with TRBJ1-1; 11 bases line up with TRBD1. The V segment lost 2 bases and the J segment 3 bases; nucleotides outside the gene matches: 8. This CDR3 comprises 17 residues. Germline V gene data show CDR1 as SGHNT and CDR2 as YENEEA. DNA for the CDR3: TGTGCCAGCAGCTTATTACGGGACAGGGGGATGGACACTGAAGCTTTCTTT. It translates to CASSLLRDRGMDTEAFF.

V gene TRBV27 combines with J gene TRBJ1-6, with D unclear. Trimming pared 6 bases from V and 6 bases from J, leaving 12 bases between. Germline assignment: CDR1 MNHEY and CDR2 SMNVEV (reference sequence). CDR3 length: 14 residues. The CDR3 loop reads CASSPEVANSPLHF. CDR3 coding DNA: TGTGCCAGCAGCCCGGAGGTGGCTAATTCACCCCTCCACTTT.

The chain recombines TRBV6-4 with TRBJ2-3, with D unresolved. This CDR3 is 13 amino acids long. V lost 2 bases and J 2 bases, leaving 5 bases between the germline ends. Per the germline V gene, CDR1 is MRHNA and CDR2 is SNTAGT. The CDR3 loop reads CASSDVATDTQYF. The CDR3 DNA sequence: TGTGCCAGCAGTGACGTGGCCACAGATACGCAGTATTTT.

The CDR3 DNA is TGCGCCAGCAGGGAGGAATTCTACTATGGCTACACCTTC. It encodes CASREEFYYGYTF. The chain is built from TRBV5-1 and TRBJ1-2; no clear D. V was shortened by 5 bases and J by 3 bases, with 11 bases between the two germline ends. Looked up from germline, CDR1 is SGHRS and CDR2 is YFSETQ. The CDR3 totals 13 residues.

The chain couples TRBV11-2 to TRBJ2-3; TRBD1 matches at 8 bases. This CDR3 is built from 15 residues. Germline V lookup: CDR1 SGHAT, CDR2 FQNNGV. V dropped 4 bases and J dropped 2; count of bases not matched to a gene: 5. DNA of the CDR3: TGTGCCAGCAGCTCCTCCAGGGGGCCCACAGATACGCAGTATTTT. Protein: CASSSSRGPTDTQYF.

The V gene is TRBV6-5, the J gene TRBJ1-2, with D uncertain. The CDR3 has 15 amino acids. V was cut by 6 bases and J by 1 base, with 15 bases left in between. Per the germline V gene, CDR1 is MNHEY and CDR2 is SVGAGI. CDR3 nucleotide sequence: TGTGCCAGCAGCCCTGCGGGGTGGGGTAACTATGGCTACACCTTC. This sequence encodes CASSPAGWGNYGYTF.

The gene calls are TRBV27 and TRBJ1-4; TRBD1 aligns across 12 bases. The CDR3 is 20 amino acids. Germline V lookup: CDR1 MNHEY, CDR2 SMNVEV (reference sequence). Losses at the gene ends were 1 base for V and 8 bases for J; bases not matched to a gene: 17. This CDR3 reads CASSLWFGTGGAGVNEKLFF. In nucleotides, the CDR3 is TGTGCCAGCAGTTTATGGTTTGGGACAGGGGGCGCCGGGGTTAACGAAAAACTGTTTTTT.

The chain has TRBV29-1 and TRBJ1-3; 9 nucleotides agree with TRBD1. This CDR3 is 13 amino acids long. The germline V gene encodes CDR1 SQVTM and CDR2 ANQGSEA. The trim removed 7 bases at V and 10 bases at J, leaving 11 bases unmatched. Here the CDR3 reads CSARTGDGGTIYF. In DNA, the CDR3 is TGCAGCGCTCGGACAGGGGACGGCGGGACCATATATTTT.

This chain links TRBV10-2 with TRBJ1-6, with no clear D. The CDR3 extends over 14 amino acids. In germline, CDR1 is WSHSY, CDR2 SAAADI. V lost 2 bases and J 7 bases, leaving 9 bases between the germline ends. The CDR3 loop reads CASSELGSNSPLHF. Written as DNA, the CDR3 is TGCGCCAGCAGTGAGCTAGGGAGCAATTCACCCCTCCACTTT.

The chain joins TRBV14 to TRBJ2-5, with D possibly being TRBD2 (6 bases). Per the germline V gene, CDR1 is SGHDN and CDR2 is FVKESK. CDR3 length: 16 amino acids. V lost 2 bases and J lost 2, with 15 bases in between. The CDR3 DNA reads as TGTGCCAGCAGCCAACAGGGAGGAGTTGGTCAAGAGACCCAGTACTTC. Protein product: CASSQQGGVGQETQYF.